This T cell receptor beta chain was documented in a study of shared clonotypes between healthy human individuals. Background on the study: Each donor had three CD4 naive, three CD4 memory, two CD8 naive and one CD8 memory plate.

Study observations and caveats: What naive subsets generally showed was a larger estimated richness than memory subsets showed. About 5% was the fraction of naive CD4 clonotypes found shared across a few donors.

Naive CD8 populations comprised CD45RO-negative cells positively selected for CCR7, excluding terminally differentiated effector memory CD45RA+ cells. Germline loops: CDR1 LNHDA, CDR2 SQIVND (reference sequence). Trimming at V came to 3 bases and at J to 8 bases, leaving 2 bases not matched to a gene. The CDR3 covers 14 residues. A note on this clone: Its target is unknown.

The assay was carried out at the deep level. Sequencing was performed with immunoSEQ multiplex PCR; in TCRdb, only in-frame clones are kept and a portion is missing. The table includes hundreds of thousands of clones, roughly 95% detected once. This sequence originates from a woman aged 25 to 39 in good health. Material: naive CD8+ T cells sorted from blood. The rearrangement uses TRBV19 and TRBJ1-4; 11 nucleotides align to TRBD1. The CDR3 reads CASSIRDRGEKLFF. DNA for the CDR3: TGTGCCAGTAGTATTCGGGACAGGGGGGAAAAACTGTTTTTT.